The clone carrying this T cell receptor (beta chain) was observed many times. Its target is unknown. RNA served as the template for amplifying TCR beta CDR3 regions. The library came from an HTBI-primed first-round RT-PCR and a second-round multiplex PCR. TCRdb itself ran the multiplex PCR reads through MiXCR, one entry per CDR3 protein. This table holds 200,000 to 250,000 distinct CDR3 sequences, under 30% found once. The CDR3 contains 16 residues. Germline assignment: CDR1 LNHDA and CDR2 SQIVND (reference sequence). The V end was cut by 3 bases, the J end by 1 base, with 15 bases between. This sample was taken from a study of Graves' ophthalmopathy and Graves' hyperthyroidism. General study points: Among thyroid clonotypes expanded above 0.001 frequency, most also appeared in blood.

The chain has TRBV19 and TRBJ1-1; tentatively, D is TRBD1 (5 bases). The source is a man aged 50 to 60 with Graves' ophthalmopathy. The sequencing input was peripheral blood. The chain's CDR3 is CASSISPGLGNTEAFF. In DNA, the CDR3 is TGTGCCAGTAGTATCAGTCCAGGGCTAGGGAACACTGAAGCTTTCTTT.